This entry describes one T cell receptor beta chain. In its sample, this clone was seen once. Its antigen is not yet known. Per-base quality was not reported, and no clone a single base away is much larger than it. In Seattle, one collaborating source enrolled patients while the infection was active and tracked those patients longitudinally over the course of disease. The collaborating institutions used their own protocols to collect whole blood in K2EDTA tubes. For TCRbeta analysis, collaborators shipped samples as frozen whole blood, isolated PBMCs, or DNA extracted from either of those sample types. The entry originates in a study of blood T cell repertoires in COVID-19 (dated by TCRdb to 2020 to 2021). Regarding the research as a whole: The collaborator samples originated in the United States, Italy and Spain and spanned the acute and convalescent phases of COVID-19. Sample metadata almost always included a de-identified subject ID, COVID-19 status, age in years and sex. The material from the prospective study consisted of cDNA or gDNA derived from T cells, B-cell-depleted T cells, or PBMCs. Deeply sampled blood TCRbeta repertoires from subjects exposed to, actively infected with, or recovered from COVID-19 were included in the dataset. HLA class I and class II types, where available, came from metadata supplied by the sample provider rather than from assay-based typing. The repertoires were made available in a free public database intended to serve as a resource for research on the immune response to SARS-CoV-2. Samples were obtained from the ongoing ImmuneRACE study (first 160 participants) and from 1,200 or so subjects provided by 6 global collaborators. Points the paper makes about the study in general: How much clinical and demographic metadata was included differed by source and by participant, and the metadata was provided uncurated.

TCRbeta CDR3 regions were amplified from genomic DNA by means of the immunoSEQ Assay, a bias-controlled multiplex PCR. The study's own analysis went as follows. The number of nucleated cells in each sample was estimated from the amplification of reference gene primers within the assay. To quantify the absolute abundance of each unique TCRbeta CDR3 rearrangement, sequence reads were collapsed and filtered. For each sample, productive Simpson clonality was calculated as the square root of Simpson's diversity index over productive rearrangements. In its TCRdb copy, this immuneACCESS table keeps in-frame sequences only and misses some clones. Where compared with another copy, unresolved V genes explain less than half of these, and the others have no known cause. V and J calls and clone size are given by that table; D and trimming were obtained from the DNA. This sample gives around 270,000 clones in total; about 80% of them show up just once. The ten largest clones add up to 15% to 19% of the sample.

This receptor was identified in a person aged 65 to 85 with COVID-19, enrolled during active disease. The sample taken for sequencing was peripheral blood.

The DNA sequence is TGTGCCAGCACCCCGACAGGGGTCGGGTCTGGAGGCTACACCTTC. This sequence encodes CASTPTGVGSGGYTF. The V and J genes are TRBV27 and TRBJ1-2; TRBD1 fits 8 bases in the junction. After removal of 7 bases from V and 8 bases from J, the junction retains 15 bases not matched to a gene. CDR1 and CDR2 (MNHEY, SMNVEV) derive from the germline V gene (reference sequence). The CDR3 starts with the cysteine, ends with the phenylalanine, and has 15 residues. Only the CDR3 DNA stays, 45 bases, in frame from base 1.